The subject of this entry is one T cell receptor beta chain. What it binds is unknown. The data stem from a study of blood T cells in healthy people across ages. A second PCR, run for about 7 to 11 cycles, used a sample-barcoded 5' primer plus a J-beta primer mix. MiXCR, applied by TCRdb to the 5' RACE reads, yields one record per CDR3 protein. The sample consists of roughly 1,800,000 distinct CDR3 sequences, around half of them appearing once. Approximately 9 milliliters was the volume of peripheral blood drawn from each donor. The CDR3 contains 16 residues. Losses at the gene ends were 0 bases for V and 1 base for J; bases not matched to a gene: 3. Germline CDR1 SGDLS, CDR2 YYNGEE. Study-wide findings and caveats: Getting older went along with TCR beta diversity per million T cells dropping roughly linearly. The study lacked donor CMV status, which possibly confounded expanded clonotype changes.

V and J are TRBV9 and TRBJ2-5; 10 nucleotides line up with TRBD2. The specimen sequenced was blood. The clonotype comes from a woman aged 35 to 49 in good health. In DNA, the CDR3 is TGTGCCAGCAGCGTAGTTTCTAGCGGGGGCCAAGAGACCCAGTACTTC. Its translation is CASSVVSSGGQETQYF.